Sequencing of this TCR beta chain was carried out in a study of a mutant IDH1 vaccine in newly diagnosed glioma. About the research overall: Vaccine dosing followed radiotherapy by 4-6 weeks, or accompanied temozolomide cycles. Prior therapy was radiotherapy, temozolomide, or both; most received both. Points from the study as a whole: Researchers report vaccine-induced immune responses in 80% to 95% of patients. Apparently unrelated to pseudoprogression were changes in the top peripheral T cell clonotypes.

With 7 bases clipped from V and 5 bases from J, the junction kept 6 bases outside the gene matches. Germline loops: CDR1 LNHDA, CDR2 SQIVND (reference sequence). This CDR3 comprises 14 residues. This clone has only a few counts. Its antigen is unknown. Profiled with immunoSEQ multiplex PCR; TCRdb holds only in-frame clones, not every one. This table holds some 30,000 clones, about 80% found once. Time point reported: week 35, safety follow-up. Doses comprised 300 ug of mutant IDH1 20-mer peptide each, plus topical imiquimod. The receptor comes from a young man with glioma. The specimen comprised PBMCs, sampled from a glioma patient whose treatment included an IDH1 peptide vaccine. The chain links TRBV19 to TRBJ2-2; TRBD2 agrees at 8 bases. DNA for the CDR3: TGTGCCAGTAATCACCCGGGGGGGACCGGGGAGCTGTTTTTT. Residues: CASNHPGGTGELFF.